Listed here are 2 T cell receptor beta chains from one sample, sequenced in a study of blood T cell repertoires in COVID-19. Sequencing was performed with immunoSEQ multiplex PCR; in TCRdb, only in-frame clones are kept and a portion is missing. The sample has about 97,000 clones; almost 90% are singletons. Input material: peripheral blood. The receptors were sampled from a man aged 45-60 years with COVID-19, enrolled during active disease.

The rearrangement links TRBV24-1 to TRBJ1-1, with TRBD1 identical over 7 bases. The V gene end was trimmed by 4 bases and the J gene end by 0 bases; junction bases not matched to a gene: 4. Germline V gene lookup returns CDR1 KGHDR and CDR2 SFDVKD. The CDR3 sequence is 15 residues long. As DNA, the CDR3 is TGTGCCACCAGTGACCGACAGGGCCTGAACACTGAAGCTTTCTTT. It codes for CATSDRQGLNTEAFF.

The rearrangement links TRBV19 to TRBJ1-2; 11 nucleotides align to TRBD1. CDR3 length equals 13 residues. J gave up 9 bases and V 5 bases, and 5 bases lay outside the gene matches. Germline V gene sequence: CDR1 LNHDA, CDR2 SQIVND (reference sequence). CDR3 region: CASSAGTGGRYTF. CDR3 sequence (DNA): TGTGCCAGTAGTGCCGGGACAGGGGGACGCTACACCTTC.